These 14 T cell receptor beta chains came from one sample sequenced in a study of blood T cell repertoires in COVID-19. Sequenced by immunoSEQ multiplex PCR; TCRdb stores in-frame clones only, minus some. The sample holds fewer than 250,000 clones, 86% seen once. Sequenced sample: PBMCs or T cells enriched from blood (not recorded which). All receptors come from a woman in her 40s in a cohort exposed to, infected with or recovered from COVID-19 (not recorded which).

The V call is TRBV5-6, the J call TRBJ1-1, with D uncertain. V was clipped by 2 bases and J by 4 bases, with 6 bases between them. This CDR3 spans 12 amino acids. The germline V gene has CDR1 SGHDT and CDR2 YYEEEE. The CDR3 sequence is CASSLRVTEAFF. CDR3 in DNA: TGTGCCAGCAGCTTACGGGTCACTGAAGCTTTCTTT.

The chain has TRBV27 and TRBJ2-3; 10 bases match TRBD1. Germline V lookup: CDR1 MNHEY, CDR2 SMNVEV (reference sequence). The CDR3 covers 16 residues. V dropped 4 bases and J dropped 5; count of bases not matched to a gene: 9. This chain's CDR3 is CASSSATGGGRDTQYF. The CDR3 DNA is TGTGCCAGCAGTTCAGCGACAGGGGGCGGCAGAGATACGCAGTATTTT.

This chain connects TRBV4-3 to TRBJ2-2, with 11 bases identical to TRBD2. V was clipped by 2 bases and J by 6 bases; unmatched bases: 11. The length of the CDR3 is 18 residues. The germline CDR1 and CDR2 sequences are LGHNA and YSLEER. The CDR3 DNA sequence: TGCGCCAGCAGCCAAAGTCTAAGGCTAGCGGGAGGTGCCGGGGAGCTGTTTTTT. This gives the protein CASSQSLRLAGGAGELFF.

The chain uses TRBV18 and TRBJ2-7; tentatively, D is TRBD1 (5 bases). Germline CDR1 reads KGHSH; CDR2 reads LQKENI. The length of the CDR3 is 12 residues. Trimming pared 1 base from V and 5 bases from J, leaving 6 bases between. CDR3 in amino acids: CASSPQGNEQYF. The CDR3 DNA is TGTGCCAGCTCACCACAGGGGAACGAGCAGTACTTC.

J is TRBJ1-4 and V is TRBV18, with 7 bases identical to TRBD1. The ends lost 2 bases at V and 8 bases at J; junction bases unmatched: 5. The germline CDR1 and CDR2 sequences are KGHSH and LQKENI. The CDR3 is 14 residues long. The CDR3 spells CASSPAGGQEKLFF. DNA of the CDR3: TGTGCCAGCTCACCAGCAGGGGGTCAGGAAAAACTGTTTTTT.

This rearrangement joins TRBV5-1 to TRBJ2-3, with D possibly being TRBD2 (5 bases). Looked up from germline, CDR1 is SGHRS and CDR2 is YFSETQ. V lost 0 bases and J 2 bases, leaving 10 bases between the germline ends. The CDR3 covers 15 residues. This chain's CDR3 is CASSLVPGFTDTQYF. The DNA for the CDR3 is TGCGCCAGCAGCTTGGTTCCGGGATTCACAGATACGCAGTATTTT.

The CDR3 spells CASSLVLQGELFF. DNA of the CDR3: TGTGCCAGCAGTTTAGTATTACAGGGGGAGCTGTTTTTT. The rearrangement joins TRBV27 to TRBJ2-2; D not certain. The CDR3 loop spans 13 amino acids. V shed 2 bases and J shed 8 bases, with 9 bases lying between them. Germline V gives CDR1 MNHEY, CDR2 SMNVEV (reference sequence).

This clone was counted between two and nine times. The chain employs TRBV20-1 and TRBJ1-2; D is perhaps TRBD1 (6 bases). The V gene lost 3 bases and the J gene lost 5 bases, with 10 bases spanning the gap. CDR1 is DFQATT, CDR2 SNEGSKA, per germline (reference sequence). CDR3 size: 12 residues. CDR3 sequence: CSASVQGYGYTF. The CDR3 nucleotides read TGCAGTGCTAGTGTCCAGGGGTATGGCTACACCTTC.

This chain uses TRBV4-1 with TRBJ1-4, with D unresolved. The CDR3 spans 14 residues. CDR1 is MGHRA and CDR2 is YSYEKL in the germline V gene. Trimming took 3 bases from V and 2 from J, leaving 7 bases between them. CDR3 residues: CASSHVGTNEKLFF. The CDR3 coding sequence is TGCGCCAGCAGCCATGTGGGCACTAATGAAAAACTGTTTTTT.

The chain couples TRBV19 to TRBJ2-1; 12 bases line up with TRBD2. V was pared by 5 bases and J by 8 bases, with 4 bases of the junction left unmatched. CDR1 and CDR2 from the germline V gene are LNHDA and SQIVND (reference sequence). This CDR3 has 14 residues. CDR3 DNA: TGTGCCAGTAGTTGGACTAGCGGGGTCCATGAGCAGTTCTTC. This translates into CASSWTSGVHEQFF. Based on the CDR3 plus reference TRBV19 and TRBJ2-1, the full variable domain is DGGITQSPKYLFRKEGQNVTLSCEQNLNHDAMYWYRQDPGQGLRLIYYSQIVNDFQKGDIAEGYSVSREKKESFPLTVTSAQKNPTAFYLCASSWTSGVHEQFFGPGTRLTVL.

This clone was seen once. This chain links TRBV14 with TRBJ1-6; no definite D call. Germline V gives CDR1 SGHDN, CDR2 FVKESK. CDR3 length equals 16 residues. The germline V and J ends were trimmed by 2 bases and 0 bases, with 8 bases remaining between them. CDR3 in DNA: TGTGCCAGCAGCCAACTCTTTAGCTCCTATAATTCACCCCTCCACTTT. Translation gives CASSQLFSSYNSPLHF.

The CDR3 region is CASSSWSGDTQYF. The CDR3 nucleotides read TGTGCCAGCAGCTCTTGGTCGGGGGATACGCAGTATTTT. The chain carries TRBV11-2 and TRBJ2-3; TRBD2 might be the D (5 bases). CDR1 is SGHAT and CDR2 is FQNNGV in the germline V gene. This CDR3 has 13 residues. The ends were cut back, 4 bases at V and 6 bases at J, with 11 bases in the middle. Combining the CDR3 with reference TRBV11-2 and TRBJ2-3 gives the whole variable domain EAGVAQSPRYKIIEKRQSVAFWCNPISGHATLYWYQQILGQGPKLLIQFQNNGVVDDSQLPKDRFSAERLKGVDSTLKIQPAKLEDSAVYLCASSSWSGDTQYFGPGTRLTVL.

The CDR3 region is CATSRDPGWDRNEQFF. The CDR3 bases are TGTGCCACCAGCAGAGATCCTGGTTGGGACAGGAATGAGCAGTTCTTC. The chain has TRBV15 and TRBJ2-1; 8 positions match TRBD1. The germline V gene has CDR1 LNHNV and CDR2 YYDKDF (reference sequence). V lost 0 bases to trimming and J lost 7 bases; unmatched junction nucleotides: 8. The CDR3 loop spans 16 amino acids.

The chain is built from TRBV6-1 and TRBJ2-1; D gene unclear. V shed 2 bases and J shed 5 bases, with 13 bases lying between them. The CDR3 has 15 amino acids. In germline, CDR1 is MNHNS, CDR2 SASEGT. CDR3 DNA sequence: TGTGCCAGCAGTGAAATCGGTTCAGGCCACAATGAGCAGTTCTTC. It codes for CASSEIGSGHNEQFF.